The T cell receptor beta chain described here comes from a study of blood T cell repertoires in COVID-19. Study background: Sample material is recorded as cDNA or gDNA derived from T cells, B-cell-depleted T cells, or PBMCs.

V lost 1 base, J lost 4 bases, and 11 bases lay in between. Germline V gene data show CDR1 as SGHAT and CDR2 as FQNNGV. The length of the CDR3 is 15 residues. TCRdb keeps only in-frame clones here, not all; method: immunoSEQ multiplex PCR. Counted here are roughly 130,000 clones, around nine tenths occurring once; the ten biggest clones make up 2.3%. Residents of 20 to 25 US areas, aged roughly 18 to 95 years, made up the participants. The genes are TRBV11-2 and TRBJ2-1; D perhaps matches TRBD2 (6 bases). This receptor was taken from a woman between 50 and 59 years old who had recovered from COVID-19. Sequenced material: PBMCs or T cells enriched from blood (not recorded which). CDR3 sequence: CASSLGLRGYNEQFF. CDR3 DNA: TGTGCCAGCAGCTTAGGTCTCCGGGGGTACAATGAGCAGTTCTTC.